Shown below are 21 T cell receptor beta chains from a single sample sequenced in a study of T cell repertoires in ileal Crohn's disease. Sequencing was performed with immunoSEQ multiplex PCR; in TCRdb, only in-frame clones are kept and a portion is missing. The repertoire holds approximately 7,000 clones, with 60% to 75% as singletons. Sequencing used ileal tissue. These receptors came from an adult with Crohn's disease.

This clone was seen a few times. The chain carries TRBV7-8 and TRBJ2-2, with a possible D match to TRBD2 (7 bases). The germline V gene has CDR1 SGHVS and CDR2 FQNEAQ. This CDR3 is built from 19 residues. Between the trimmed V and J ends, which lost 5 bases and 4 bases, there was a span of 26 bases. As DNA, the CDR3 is TGTGCCAGCAGCGACCCCGCTATCGCGGGGGCCCGTACCACCGGGGAGCTGTTTTTT. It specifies CASSDPAIAGARTTGELFF.

In nucleotides, the CDR3 is TGTGCGACGACAGGCCAGTGGAAGCAGTACTTC. This codes for CATTGQWKQYF. This chain joins TRBV6-5 and TRBJ2-7; tentative D call: TRBD1 (6 bases). The CDR3 is 11 residues long. Germline CDR1 reads MNHEY; CDR2 reads SVGAGI.

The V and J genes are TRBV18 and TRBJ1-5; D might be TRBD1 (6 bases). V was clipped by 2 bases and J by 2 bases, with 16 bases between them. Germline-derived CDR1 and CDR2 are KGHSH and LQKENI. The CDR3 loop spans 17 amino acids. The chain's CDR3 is CASSPRATGDRNQPQHF. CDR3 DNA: TGTGCCAGCTCACCAAGGGCGACAGGAGATCGCAATCAGCCCCAGCATTTT.

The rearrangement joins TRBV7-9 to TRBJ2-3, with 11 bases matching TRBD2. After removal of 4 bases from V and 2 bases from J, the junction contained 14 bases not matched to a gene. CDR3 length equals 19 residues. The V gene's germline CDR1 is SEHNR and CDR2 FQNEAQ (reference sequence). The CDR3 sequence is CASSSTVVAGGTNTDTQYF. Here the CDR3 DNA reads TGTGCCAGCAGCTCCACCGTCGTAGCGGGGGGGACCAACACAGATACGCAGTATTTT.

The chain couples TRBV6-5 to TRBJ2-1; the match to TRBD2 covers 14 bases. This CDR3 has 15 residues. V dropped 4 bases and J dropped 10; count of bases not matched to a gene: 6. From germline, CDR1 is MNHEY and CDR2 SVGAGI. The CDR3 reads CASSSAGTSGGEQFF. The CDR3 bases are TGTGCCAGCAGTTCGGCTGGGACTAGCGGGGGAGAGCAGTTCTTC.

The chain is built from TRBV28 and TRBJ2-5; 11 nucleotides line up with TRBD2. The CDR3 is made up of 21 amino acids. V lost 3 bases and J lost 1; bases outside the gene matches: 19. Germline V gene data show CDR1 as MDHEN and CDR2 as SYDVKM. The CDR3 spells CASSFPNSGGAIRHSQETQYF. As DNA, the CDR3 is TGTGCCAGCAGTTTCCCTAATAGCGGGGGGGCTATTAGGCACAGCCAAGAGACCCAGTACTTC.

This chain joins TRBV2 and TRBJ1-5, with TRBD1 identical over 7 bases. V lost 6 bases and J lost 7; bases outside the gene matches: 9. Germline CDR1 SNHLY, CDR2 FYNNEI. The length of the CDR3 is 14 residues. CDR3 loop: CASRGGAGGQPQHF. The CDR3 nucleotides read TGTGCCAGCAGGGGCGGGGCAGGGGGGCAGCCCCAGCATTTT.

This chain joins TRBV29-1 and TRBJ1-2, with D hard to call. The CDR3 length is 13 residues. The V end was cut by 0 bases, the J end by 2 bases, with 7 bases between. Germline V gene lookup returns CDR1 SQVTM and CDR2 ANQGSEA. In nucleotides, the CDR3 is TGCAGCGTTGAAGATGGGCAGAACTATGGCTACACCTTC. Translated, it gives CSVEDGQNYGYTF.

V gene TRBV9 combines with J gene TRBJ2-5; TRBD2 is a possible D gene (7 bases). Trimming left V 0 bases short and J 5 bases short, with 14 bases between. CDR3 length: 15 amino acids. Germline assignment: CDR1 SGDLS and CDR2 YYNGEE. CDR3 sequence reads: CASSVAGGGWETQYF. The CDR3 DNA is TGTGCCAGCAGCGTAGCGGGCGGGGGCTGGGAGACCCAGTACTTC. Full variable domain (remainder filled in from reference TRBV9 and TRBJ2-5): DSGVTQTPKHLITATGQRVTLRCSPRSGDLSVYWYQQSLDQGLQFLIQYYNGEERAKGNILERFSAQQFPDLHSELNLSSLELGDSALYFCASSVAGGGWETQYFGPGTRLLVL.

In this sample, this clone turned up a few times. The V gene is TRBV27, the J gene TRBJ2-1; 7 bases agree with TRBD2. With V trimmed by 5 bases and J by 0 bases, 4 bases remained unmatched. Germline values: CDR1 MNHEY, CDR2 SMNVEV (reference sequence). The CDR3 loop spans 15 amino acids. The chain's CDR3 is CASSPERGSYNEQFF. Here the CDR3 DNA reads TGTGCCAGCAGTCCGGAGCGGGGCTCCTACAATGAGCAGTTCTTC.

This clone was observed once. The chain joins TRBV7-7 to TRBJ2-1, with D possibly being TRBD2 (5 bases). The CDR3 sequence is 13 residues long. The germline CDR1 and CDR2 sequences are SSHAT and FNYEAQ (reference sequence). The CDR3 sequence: CAILGGSYNEQFF. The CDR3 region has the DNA TGTGCTATTTTAGGAGGCTCCTACAATGAGCAGTTCTTC.

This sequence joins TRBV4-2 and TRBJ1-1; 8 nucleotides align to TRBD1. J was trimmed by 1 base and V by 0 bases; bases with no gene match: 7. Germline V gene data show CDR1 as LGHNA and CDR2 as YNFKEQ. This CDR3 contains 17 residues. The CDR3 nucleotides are TGTGCCAGCAGCCAAGATAATATGGACAGGGAGAACACTGAAGCTTTCTTT. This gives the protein CASSQDNMDRENTEAFF.

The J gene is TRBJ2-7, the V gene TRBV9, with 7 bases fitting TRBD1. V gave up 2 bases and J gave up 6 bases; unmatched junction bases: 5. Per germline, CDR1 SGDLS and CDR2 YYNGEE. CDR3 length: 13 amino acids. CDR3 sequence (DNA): TGTGCCAGCAGCGTTACCCGACAGGGCGAGCAGTACTTC. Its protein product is CASSVTRQGEQYF.

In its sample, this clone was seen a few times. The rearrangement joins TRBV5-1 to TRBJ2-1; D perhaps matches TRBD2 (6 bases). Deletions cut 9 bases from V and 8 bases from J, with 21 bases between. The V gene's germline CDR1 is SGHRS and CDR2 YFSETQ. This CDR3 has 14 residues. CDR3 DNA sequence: TGCGCCACCCGGGGGTCAGGGCCTAGCGATGAGCAGTTCTTC. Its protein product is CATRGSGPSDEQFF.

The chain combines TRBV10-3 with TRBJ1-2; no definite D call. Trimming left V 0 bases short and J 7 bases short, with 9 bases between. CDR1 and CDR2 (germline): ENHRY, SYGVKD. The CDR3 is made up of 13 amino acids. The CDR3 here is CAISESPAGGYTF. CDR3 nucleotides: TGTGCCATCAGTGAGTCGCCAGCGGGTGGCTACACCTTC.

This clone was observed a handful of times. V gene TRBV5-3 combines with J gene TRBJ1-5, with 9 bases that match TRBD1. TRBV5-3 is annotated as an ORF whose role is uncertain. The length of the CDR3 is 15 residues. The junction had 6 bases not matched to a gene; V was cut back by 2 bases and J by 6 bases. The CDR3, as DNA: TGTGCCAGAAGCTTCGACGGGACAGGGCCTCAGCCCCAGCATTTT. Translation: CARSFDGTGPQPQHF.

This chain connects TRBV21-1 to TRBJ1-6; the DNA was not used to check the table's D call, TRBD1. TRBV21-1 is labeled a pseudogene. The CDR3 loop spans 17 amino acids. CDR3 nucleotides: TGTGCCAGCAGAATTTCGACAGGTTCGTTCTATAATTCACCCCTCCACTTT. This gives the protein CASRISTGSFYNSPLHF.

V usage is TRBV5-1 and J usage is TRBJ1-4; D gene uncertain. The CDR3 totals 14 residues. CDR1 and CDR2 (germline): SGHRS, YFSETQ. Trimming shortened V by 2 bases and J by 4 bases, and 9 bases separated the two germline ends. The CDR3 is CASSLQSHNEKLFF. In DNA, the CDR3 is TGCGCCAGCAGCTTACAGAGTCATAATGAAAAACTGTTTTTT.

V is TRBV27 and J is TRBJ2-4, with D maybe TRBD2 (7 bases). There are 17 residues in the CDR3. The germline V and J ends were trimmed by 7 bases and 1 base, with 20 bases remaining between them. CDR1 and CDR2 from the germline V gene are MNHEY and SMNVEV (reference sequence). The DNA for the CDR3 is TGTGCCAGCACCCCTCGTGGAGGGGGGGTTGCCAAAAACATTCAGTACTTC. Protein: CASTPRGGGVAKNIQYF.

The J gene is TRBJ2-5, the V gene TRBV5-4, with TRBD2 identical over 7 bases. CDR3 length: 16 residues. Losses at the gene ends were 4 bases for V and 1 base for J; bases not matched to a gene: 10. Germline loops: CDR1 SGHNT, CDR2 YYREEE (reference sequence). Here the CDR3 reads CASSPLAGVPQETQYF. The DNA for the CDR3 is TGTGCCAGCAGCCCCCTCGCGGGGGTTCCCCAAGAGACCCAGTACTTC.

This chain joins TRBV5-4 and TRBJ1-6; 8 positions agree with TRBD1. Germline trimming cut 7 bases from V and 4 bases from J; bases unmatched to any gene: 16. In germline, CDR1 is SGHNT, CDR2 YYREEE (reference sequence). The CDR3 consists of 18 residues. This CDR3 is CASRRGQAGETYNSPLHF. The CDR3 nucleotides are TGTGCCAGCCGACGGGGACAGGCGGGAGAGACTTATAATTCACCCCTCCACTTT.